The T cell receptor (beta chain) under discussion was sequenced for a study of blood T cell repertoires in COVID-19. How the authors handled the data: Reference gene primer amplification gave nucleated cell count estimates. Some clones are missing from TCRdb's copy, which holds only in-frame ones; the method was immunoSEQ multiplex PCR. The V and J calls and clone size come from that table; D and trimming were worked out from the DNA. The sample yields just over 300,000 clones, roughly 91% seen once. The germline CDR1 and CDR2 sequences are LNHDA and SQIVND (reference sequence). Trimming removed 5 bases from V and 6 bases from J, with 19 bases in between. The length of the CDR3 is 15 residues.

The TCR originated in a woman aged 25 to 39 with COVID-19, enrolled during active disease. Sequenced input: peripheral blood. The genes are TRBV19 and TRBJ1-2; maybe TRBD1 (6 bases). The DNA of the CDR3 is TGTGCCAGTAGTCCCCAGGGACACCCTATGAATGGCTACACCTTC. Protein: CASSPQGHPMNGYTF.